The 5 T cell receptor beta chains below all came from one sample that was sequenced in a study of Ad26.COV2.S vaccination and SARS-CoV-2 variants. Treatment indicated: 15 to 20 received Ad26.COV2.S at low or high dose, single or two shots; 5 received placebo; per-sample allocation not given. Samples came from day 63 after the first vaccine or placebo injection. TCRdb's copy holds only in-frame clones and misses some; the assay was immunoSEQ multiplex PCR. The table records more than 300,000 clones, 86% of them present only once. The specimen comprised peripheral blood, sampled in a trial of Ad26.COV2.S vaccine versus placebo. The source is a person aged 18-65 years who received the Ad26.COV2.S COVID-19 vaccine or a placebo.

The V and J genes are TRBV29-1 and TRBJ1-2; weak D call: TRBD1 (5 bases). Trimming left V 0 bases short and J 5 bases short, with 16 bases between. Germline CDR1 SQVTM, CDR2 ANQGSEA. The CDR3 consists of 15 residues. For the CDR3, the DNA is TGCAGCGTTGAAGAAGGGGCCCGGGGCCGTTATGGCTACACCTTC. Protein: CSVEEGARGRYGYTF.

For this clone: Germline is not matched at one junction end, which may reflect a read error. The chain has TRBV19 and TRBJ2-1; D possibly corresponds to TRBD2 (5 bases). The germline CDR1 and CDR2 sequences are LNHDA and SQIVND (reference sequence). The CDR3 is 15 amino acids. The CDR3 loop is CASSISTDSFNEQFF. For the CDR3, the DNA is TGTGCCAGTAGTATATCCACGGACTCCTTCAATGAGCAGTTCTTC.

The chain employs TRBV5-1 and TRBJ2-3; 8 bases match TRBD1. The CDR3 covers 15 residues. Per germline, CDR1 SGHRS and CDR2 YFSETQ. The V segment lost 0 bases and the J segment 5 bases; nucleotides outside the gene matches: 5. The CDR3 protein is CASSLVIGQGDTQYF. The CDR3 coding sequence is TGCGCCAGCAGCTTGGTGATTGGACAGGGAGATACGCAGTATTTT.

The V gene is TRBV9, the J gene TRBJ2-7, with D perhaps given as TRBD1 or TRBD2 (5 bases each). Trimming took off 1 base at V and 0 bases at J, with 11 bases between the two ends. Germline CDR1 and CDR2: SGDLS and YYNGEE. The CDR3 is made up of 15 amino acids. The CDR3 DNA sequence: TGTGCCAGCAGCGTAAACGCAGGGAGCTCCTACGAGCAGTACTTC. Its protein product is CASSVNAGSSYEQYF.

V and J are TRBV7-2 and TRBJ2-4; 11 bases line up with TRBD2. Germline CDR1 reads SGHTA; CDR2 reads FQGNSA. This CDR3 spans 18 amino acids. With 5 bases clipped from V and 0 bases from J, the junction kept 9 bases outside the gene matches. CDR3 region: CASSPLAGGLGAKNIQYF. The CDR3 nucleotides are TGTGCCAGCAGCCCCTTAGCGGGGGGGCTGGGAGCCAAAAACATTCAGTACTTC.